Shown below are 22 T cell receptor beta chains from a single sample sequenced in a study of human T cells and chemical hapten exposure. Specified time point: pre-sensitization, week 0. Specified treatment: therapeutic diphenylcyclopropenone sensitization with weekly scalp DPC. TCRdb redid the calling of the RACE reads with MiXCR, one entry per CDR3 protein. The sample records approximately 320,000 distinct CDR3 sequences, over 5% being singletons. The specimen was whole blood, collected in connection with sensitization to the hapten diphenylcyclopropenone (DPC). These TCRs come from a woman under 30 with alopecia areata. Some clones in this sample may be carry-over from other donors' samples.

This clonotype appeared a few times. The chain is built from TRBV7-9 and TRBJ1-1, with 8 bases lining up with TRBD1. The CDR3 is 16 residues long. In germline, CDR1 is SEHNR, CDR2 FQNEAQ (reference sequence). V lost 3 bases and J lost 3; bases outside the gene matches: 9. CDR3 protein: CASSFPRGRRDTEAFF. CDR3 sequence (DNA): TGTGCCAGCAGCTTCCCCAGGGGGCGCCGGGACACTGAAGCTTTCTTT. The whole variable domain, remainder taken from reference TRBV7-9 and TRBJ1-1, is DTGVSQNPRHKITKRGQNVTFRCDPISEHNRLYWYRQTLGQGPEFLTYFQNEAQLEKSRLLSDRFSAERPKGSFSTLEIQRTEQGDSAMYLCASSFPRGRRDTEAFFGQGTRLTVV.

The V and J genes are TRBV4-1 and TRBJ1-1, with D unclear. CDR3 size: 16 residues. V shed 4 bases and J shed 5 bases, with 20 bases lying between them. CDR1 MGHRA and CDR2 YSYEKL come from the germline V gene. The chain's CDR3 is CASSRLIWTLKTEAFF. As DNA, the CDR3 is TGCGCCAGCAGCCGACTAATATGGACCCTTAAAACTGAAGCTTTCTTT.

The chain joins TRBV4-1 to TRBJ2-5; unclear D gene. V was pared by 1 base and J by 0 bases, with 6 bases between. Germline CDR1 is MGHRA and CDR2 is YSYEKL. This CDR3 is 14 amino acids long. CDR3 DNA: TGCGCCAGCAGCCAAGTGGGGAACCAAGAGACCCAGTACTTC. Residues: CASSQVGNQETQYF.

Ten or more counts support this clonotype. The V and J genes are TRBV28 and TRBJ2-3, with TRBD2 matching 7 bases. The V and J ends lost 3 bases and 3 bases, in that order; junction bases with no gene match: 6. Germline CDR1 and CDR2: MDHEN and SYDVKM. CDR3 length: 15 amino acids. The CDR3 region is CASSFPAGQTDTQYF. Here the CDR3 DNA reads TGTGCCAGCAGTTTTCCAGCGGGGCAAACAGATACGCAGTATTTT.

This clonotype was counted ten times or more. The chain recombines TRBV5-6 with TRBJ1-1; D ambiguous. The CDR3 totals 14 residues. The germline gives CDR1 SGHDT, CDR2 YYEEEE. Between the trimmed V and J ends, which lost 4 bases and 6 bases, there was a span of 16 bases. The CDR3 loop is CASSPSLSAAEAFF. CDR3 DNA: TGTGCCAGCAGCCCGTCCCTTAGCGCAGCTGAAGCTTTCTTT.

In its sample, this clonotype was seen many times. This rearrangement joins TRBV6-5 to TRBJ1-3, with D possibly TRBD1 on 6 matching bases. The V and J ends lost 0 bases and 0 bases respectively, with 9 bases between them. CDR3 length equals 16 residues. CDR1 and CDR2 (germline): MNHEY, SVGAGI. The CDR3 DNA reads TGTGCCAGCAGTTACTCAGGGGGGACCTCTGGAAACACCATATATTTT. This translates into CASSYSGGTSGNTIYF.

The V gene is TRBV7-8, the J gene TRBJ1-4; D is undetermined. There are 15 residues in the CDR3. The germline CDR1 and CDR2 sequences are SGHVS and FQNEAQ. Trimming stripped 5 bases from V and 5 bases from J, with 15 bases between. The DNA of the CDR3 is TGTGCCAGCAGCCCCCGCCGAGCTCTGAATGAAAAACTGTTTTTT. Its translation is CASSPRRALNEKLFF.

This clonotype was observed a few times. The V gene is TRBV11-2, the J gene TRBJ1-1; 11 bases are shared with TRBD1. Germline CDR1 and CDR2: SGHAT and FQNNGV. With V trimmed by 5 bases and J by 5 bases, 7 bases remained unmatched. This CDR3 region has 15 residues. CDR3 in amino acids: CASSPMGTGGTEAFF. The CDR3, as DNA: TGTGCCAGCAGCCCGATGGGGACAGGGGGAACTGAAGCTTTCTTT.

The chain recombines TRBV10-3 with TRBJ2-3; 12 bases map to TRBD1. The V segment lost 5 bases and the J segment 5 bases; nucleotides outside the gene matches: 5. The CDR3 loop spans 15 amino acids. Germline CDR1 and CDR2: ENHRY and SYGVKD. CDR3 sequence: CAISPGTGGEDTQYF. The CDR3 DNA follows: TGTGCCATCAGTCCCGGGACAGGGGGCGAAGATACGCAGTATTTT.

This clonotype was detected a few times. This sequence joins TRBV27 and TRBJ1-2; no clear D. With 4 bases removed from V and 0 bases from J, the gap between germline ends came to 9 bases. Germline-derived CDR1 and CDR2 are MNHEY and SMNVEV (reference sequence). The CDR3 runs to 14 residues. CDR3 sequence reads: CASSSATTNYGYTF. The CDR3 DNA is TGTGCCAGCAGTTCTGCCACAACTAACTATGGCTACACCTTC.

J is TRBJ1-4 and V is TRBV6-4; a weak D match, TRBD1 (6 bases). The length of the CDR3 is 18 residues. V lost 1 base and J lost 0, with 15 bases in between. Germline V gives CDR1 MRHNA, CDR2 SNTAGT. The chain's CDR3 is CASSDCLGDTATNEKLFF. CDR3 sequence (DNA): TGTGCCAGCAGTGACTGTCTGGGGGACACAGCAACTAATGAAAAACTGTTTTTT.

In this sample, this clonotype turned up once. J is TRBJ2-1 and V is TRBV4-3; D ambiguous. Germline V lookup: CDR1 LGHNA, CDR2 YSLEER. CDR3 length equals 17 residues. Trimming took off 0 bases at V and 5 bases at J, with 17 bases between the two ends. The CDR3 sequence is CASSQDSFRRRDNEQFF. CDR3 bases: TGCGCCAGCAGCCAAGATAGTTTTCGCAGACGCGACAATGAGCAGTTCTTC.

There are a few counts of this clonotype. The chain employs TRBV29-1 and TRBJ1-4; D not certain. This CDR3 has 12 amino acids. The germline gives CDR1 SQVTM, CDR2 ANQGSEA. Deletions cut 4 bases from V and 7 bases from J, with 10 bases between. The CDR3: CSVGQIGEKLFF. In DNA form, the CDR3 reads TGCAGCGTTGGCCAGATTGGTGAAAAACTGTTTTTT.

This chain joins TRBV12-3 or TRBV12-4 and TRBJ1-4; D is ambiguous. The CDR3 loop spans 12 amino acids. Trimming removed 1 base at V and 14 bases at J, with 11 bases between. CDR3 DNA: TGTGCCAGCAGTTTAGAGTGGCGAGAGCTGTTTTTT. Translated: CASSLEWRELFF.

This clonotype was counted only a few times. V usage is TRBV7-8 and J usage is TRBJ2-2; TRBD2 agrees at 15 bases. The CDR3 is 18 amino acids. Germline CDR1 SGHVS, CDR2 FQNEAQ. The J segment lost 4 bases and the V segment lost 3 bases, leaving 6 bases of the junction unmatched. In DNA form, the CDR3 reads TGTGCCAGCAGCTTGGGACTAGCGGGGGGTATAGGCACCGGGGAGCTGTTTTTT. Protein: CASSLGLAGGIGTGELFF. The full variable domain, in which reference TRBV7-8 and TRBJ2-2 provide the parts outside the CDR3, is GAGVSQSPRYKVAKRGQDVALRCDPISGHVSLFWYQQALGQGPEFLTYFQNEAQLDKSGLPSDRFFAERPEGSVSTLKIQRTQQEDSAVYLCASSLGLAGGIGTGELFFGEGSRLTVL.

This clonotype was seen many times. The rearrangement joins TRBV4-3 to TRBJ1-1; 9 nucleotides match TRBD1. The germline CDR1 and CDR2 sequences are LGHNA and YSLEER. The CDR3 runs 18 residues. V lost 2 bases, J lost 0 bases, and 10 bases stayed unmatched. The CDR3 is CASSQIQGALGMNTEAFF. CDR3 sequence (DNA): TGCGCCAGCAGCCAAATACAGGGGGCTTTAGGAATGAACACTGAAGCTTTCTTT.

The chain combines TRBV4-1 with TRBJ1-5; no firm D call. The ends were cut back, 1 base at V and 1 base at J, with 8 bases in the middle. The CDR3 runs 15 residues. In germline, CDR1 is MGHRA, CDR2 YSYEKL. CDR3 loop: CASSQVKGSNQPQHF. The CDR3 nucleotides read TGCGCCAGCAGCCAAGTGAAAGGAAGCAATCAGCCCCAGCATTTT.

This clonotype appeared a few times. This sequence joins TRBV9 and TRBJ2-2, with D perhaps TRBD1 (5 bases). The CDR3 length is 16 residues. The germline CDR1 and CDR2 sequences are SGDLS and YYNGEE. V lost 3 bases to trimming and J lost 2 bases, with 14 bases between them. CDR3 region: CASSAWGRSNTGELFF. The CDR3 nucleotides read TGTGCCAGCAGCGCCTGGGGCAGATCAAACACCGGGGAGCTGTTTTTT.

V is TRBV6-5 and J is TRBJ2-7, with unresolved D. V lost 7 bases and J 3 bases, leaving 16 bases between the germline ends. CDR3 size: 14 residues. Germline CDR1 is MNHEY and CDR2 is SVGAGI. In DNA form, the CDR3 reads TGTGCCAGCACTTCCCCGAGCCGGAACTACGAGCAGTACTTC. Translation: CASTSPSRNYEQYF.

This clonotype was observed at least ten times. This chain connects TRBV20-1 to TRBJ1-6; tentative D call: TRBD1 (5 bases). Germline lookup yields CDR1 DFQATT and CDR2 SNEGSKA (reference sequence). This CDR3 has 18 residues. Trimming cost V 6 bases and J 1 base, with 22 bases left between them. The CDR3: CSAQSWAGRFSYNSPLHF. The CDR3 bases are TGCAGTGCCCAATCGTGGGCAGGGCGGTTTTCCTATAATTCACCCCTCCACTTT.

This clonotype was seen repeatedly, ten times or more. V is TRBV6-5 and J is TRBJ2-2; 13 bases agree with TRBD2. CDR1 MNHEY and CDR2 SVGAGI come from the germline V gene. The CDR3 spans 15 residues. Losses at the gene ends were 4 bases for V and 9 bases for J; bases not matched to a gene: 5. The CDR3 nucleotides are TGTGCCAGCAGTTCCCGACTAGCGGGGGGTCGGGAGCTGTTTTTT. This encodes CASSSRLAGGRELFF.

This clonotype was picked up a small number of times. The chain employs TRBV12-3 or TRBV12-4 and TRBJ2-3; a weak D match, TRBD2 (7 bases). The CDR3 covers 12 residues. Trimming removed 1 base at V and 12 bases at J, with 11 bases between. The CDR3 nucleotides are TGTGCCAGCAGTTTAGGGGGGGGCCCCCAGTATTTT. Amino acid sequence: CASSLGGGPQYF.